Below, 16 T cell receptor beta chains from the same sample are listed, as sequenced in a study of blood T cell repertoires in COVID-19. The method was immunoSEQ multiplex PCR; TCRdb's version includes in-frame clones alone and lacks a portion of them. Counted here are about 120,000 clones, over 65% occurring once; the ten biggest clones make up 2% to 2.5%. The sequenced material came from peripheral blood. The source is a man aged 25-40 years with acute or convalescent COVID-19.

This clone was found a few times. The chain uses TRBV14 and TRBJ1-2, with a tentative D call TRBD1 (5 bases). The length of the CDR3 is 16 residues. CDR1 SGHDN and CDR2 FVKESK come from the germline V gene. Trimming stripped 6 bases from V and 0 bases from J, with 17 bases between. The CDR3 spells CASRVPGGDPNYGYTF. The DNA for the CDR3 is TGTGCCAGCAGAGTACCGGGGGGGGACCCTAACTATGGCTACACCTTC.

The CDR3 nucleotides are TGTGCCTGGGGAAGCGGGACGAACACCGGGGAGCTGTTTTTT. Residues: CAWGSGTNTGELFF. This rearrangement joins TRBV30 to TRBJ2-2; the match to TRBD2 covers 7 bases. The CDR3 extends over 14 amino acids. V lost 5 bases and J lost 0; bases outside the gene matches: 3. In germline, CDR1 is GTSNPN, CDR2 SVGIG (reference sequence).

The table lists this clone with a few counts. V is TRBV19 and J is TRBJ2-7, with a tentative D call TRBD1 (6 bases). The CDR3 sequence is 14 residues long. Trimming removed 3 bases from V and 5 bases from J, with 14 bases in between. Germline V gene sequence: CDR1 LNHDA, CDR2 SQIVND (reference sequence). CDR3 nucleotide sequence: TGTGCCAGTAGTATTTTGTACAGGGACCACGAGCAGTACTTC. It translates to CASSILYRDHEQYF.

The chain employs TRBV25-1 and TRBJ2-3, with 7 bases matching TRBD2. J gave up 2 bases and V 2 bases, and 4 bases lay outside the gene matches. The CDR3 has 15 residues. Per germline, CDR1 MGHDK and CDR2 SYGVNS. The CDR3 DNA is TGTGCCAGCAGTGAAATGCGGGGGTACACAGATACGCAGTATTTT. This gives the protein CASSEMRGYTDTQYF.

The CDR3 reads CASSLRQGFYEQYF. In DNA, the CDR3 is TGTGCCAGCAGCTTAAGACAGGGATTCTACGAGCAGTACTTC. The gene calls are TRBV7-8 and TRBJ2-7; 7 positions agree with TRBD1. CDR1 SGHVS and CDR2 FQNEAQ come from the germline V gene. This CDR3 has 14 residues. J gave up 3 bases and V 2 bases, and 4 bases lay outside the gene matches.

This clone showed up just a few times. The chain combines TRBV4-2 with TRBJ1-2; TRBD1 aligns across 8 bases. Trimming cost V 4 bases and J 6 bases; bases outside gene matches: 10. Germline V gene sequence: CDR1 LGHNA, CDR2 YNFKEQ. This CDR3 region has 15 residues. The CDR3 sequence: CASSRTGTRENGYTF. CDR3 nucleotides: TGTGCCAGCAGCCGGACAGGGACGAGGGAAAATGGCTACACCTTC.

The genes are TRBV2 and TRBJ2-7, with 7 bases aligning to TRBD1. Germline assignment: CDR1 SNHLY and CDR2 FYNNEI. The CDR3 spans 14 residues. J gave up 9 bases and V 7 bases, and 15 bases lay outside the gene matches. The CDR3 region is CASKRQGRMERQYF. CDR3 in DNA: TGTGCCAGCAAACGACAGGGAAGGATGGAAAGGCAGTACTTC.

V usage is TRBV29-1 and J usage is TRBJ1-5; maybe TRBD1 (5 bases). Between the trimmed V and J ends, which lost 6 bases and 1 base, there was a span of 10 bases. CDR3 length equals 13 residues. CDR1 SQVTM and CDR2 ANQGSEA come from the germline V gene. This chain's CDR3 is CSVARGSNQPQHF. CDR3 nucleotide sequence: TGCAGCGTAGCTAGGGGAAGCAATCAGCCCCAGCATTTT.

This clone was seen once. The chain recombines TRBV5-1 with TRBJ2-2, with a weak D call TRBD2 (5 bases). CDR3 length: 15 residues. Germline CDR1 is SGHRS and CDR2 is YFSETQ. V was trimmed by 7 bases and J by 6 bases, leaving 19 bases between them. The DNA for the CDR3 is TGCGCCAGCTTCAGGACGGACTGGAGTCCCGGGGAGCTGTTTTTT. Protein sequence: CASFRTDWSPGELFF.

The CDR3 DNA follows: TGTGCCAGCAGCGTAGCTTTCGGTAGCGGGGAGACCCAGTACTTC. It yields the protein CASSVAFGSGETQYF. The chain uses TRBV9 and TRBJ2-5; 7 bases match TRBD2. Trimming removed 0 bases from V and 5 bases from J; junction bases left unmatched: 7. The CDR3 is 15 amino acids. CDR1 and CDR2 (germline): SGDLS, YYNGEE.

The J gene is TRBJ1-2, the V gene TRBV18, with a weak D call TRBD1 (5 bases). Germline V gene sequence: CDR1 KGHSH, CDR2 LQKENI. With 3 bases removed from V and 6 bases from J, the gap between germline ends came to 23 bases. The CDR3 covers 17 residues. CDR3 sequence (DNA): TGTGCCAGCTCACCTCCCTCCGGGCAGGGTAGAGGAAATGGCTACACCTTC. It yields the protein CASSPPSGQGRGNGYTF.

V and J are TRBV6-5 and TRBJ2-3, with D perhaps matching TRBD1 (6 bases). The V gene lost 4 bases and the J gene lost 6 bases, with 17 bases spanning the gap. This CDR3 comprises 15 residues. Germline V gene data show CDR1 as MNHEY and CDR2 as SVGAGI. The CDR3 here is CASSLPQGVEDTQYF. DNA for the CDR3: TGTGCCAGCAGTTTACCACAGGGAGTGGAGGATACGCAGTATTTT.

This rearrangement joins TRBV4-1 to TRBJ2-3; D may be TRBD1 (5 bases). The CDR3 covers 15 residues. CDR1 MGHRA and CDR2 YSYEKL come from the germline V gene. V was cut by 1 base and J by 1 base, with 9 bases left in between. The CDR3 region has the DNA TGCGCCAGCAGCCAAGGCAGGGTCGGCACAGATACGCAGTATTTT. Amino acids: CASSQGRVGTDTQYF.

The rearrangement uses TRBV5-4 and TRBJ2-5, with D possibly being TRBD2 (6 bases). V was pared by 0 bases and J by 5 bases, with 11 bases between. The CDR3 has 14 amino acids. Germline CDR1 reads SGHNT; CDR2 reads YYREEE (reference sequence). CDR3 bases: TGTGCCAGCAGCTTGGAGCGGGCTGCCGAGACCCAGTACTTC. This encodes CASSLERAAETQYF.

The chain recombines TRBV6-5 with TRBJ2-3; a possible D gene is TRBD2 (7 bases). This CDR3 region has 14 residues. V lost 7 bases and J 2 bases, leaving 13 bases between the germline ends. Germline assignment: CDR1 MNHEY and CDR2 SVGAGI. The CDR3 loop reads CASNGGPLTDTQYF. CDR3 sequence (DNA): TGTGCCAGCAACGGGGGGCCCCTCACAGATACGCAGTATTTT.

The chain uses TRBV21-1 and TRBJ1-1; the tabulated D call, TRBD1, remains unverified against the DNA. TRBV21-1 is designated a pseudogene. This CDR3 is built from 16 residues. CDR3 in DNA: TGTGCCAGATACCGGACAGGGATTTGCTGGGTCACTGAAGCTTTCTTT. This codes for CARYRTGICWVTEAFF.